The 30 T cell receptor beta chains presented below share a single source sample, sequenced in a study of neurological immune-mediated disorders. Each CDR3 protein is one row after TCRdb ran MiXCR on the 5' RACE reads. The sample records 74,000 or so distinct CDR3 sequences, 9.4% being singletons. The sequenced sample was PBMCs. The receptor source for this set is a man over 45 in good health.

This clonotype was seen at least ten times. CDR3 DNA sequence: TGTGCCAGCAGGCAGCACGTCCAAGAGACCCAGTACTTC. This codes for CASRQHVQETQYF. The chain recombines TRBV7-8 with TRBJ2-5, with D unclear. V lost 6 bases and J lost 1, with 9 bases in between. CDR3 length: 13 amino acids. Germline loops: CDR1 SGHVS, CDR2 FQNEAQ.

This clonotype came up many times. This chain joins TRBV9 and TRBJ1-2; D is uncertain. The CDR3 length is 15 residues. The germline gives CDR1 SGDLS, CDR2 YYNGEE. V lost 0 bases and J 0 bases, leaving 9 bases between the germline ends. DNA for the CDR3: TGTGCCAGCAGCGTAGCAACACAAGCTAACTATGGCTACACCTTC. Its protein product is CASSVATQANYGYTF.

This clonotype was counted ten times or more. This sequence joins TRBV20-1 and TRBJ2-3; a possible D gene is TRBD1 (6 bases). Germline assignment: CDR1 DFQATT and CDR2 SNEGSKA (reference sequence). Trimming took off 5 bases at V and 1 base at J, with 10 bases between the two ends. This CDR3 has 13 amino acids. The CDR3: CSAPSGGTDTQYF. CDR3 nucleotides: TGCAGTGCTCCTTCAGGGGGCACAGATACGCAGTATTTT.

This clonotype was observed many times. The chain combines TRBV5-6 with TRBJ2-5, with 7 bases identical to TRBD1. V was pared by 4 bases and J by 4 bases, with 4 bases of the junction left unmatched. The CDR3 is 13 amino acids. The germline V gene has CDR1 SGHDT and CDR2 YYEEEE. The CDR3: CASSQQGRETQYF. The CDR3 DNA reads TGTGCCAGCAGCCAACAGGGGCGAGAGACCCAGTACTTC.

This clonotype was seen many times. V is TRBV2 and J is TRBJ1-5; the D is unclear. V was clipped by 6 bases and J by 0 bases, with 9 bases between them. From germline, CDR1 is SNHLY and CDR2 FYNNEI. This CDR3 region has 14 residues. The CDR3 DNA follows: TGTGCCAGCAGGGGCGTTTATAGCAATCAGCCCCAGCATTTT. Translating gives CASRGVYSNQPQHF.

Ten or more counts support this clonotype. The chain links TRBV2 to TRBJ2-3; 12 bases line up with TRBD2. The CDR3 is 15 amino acids. Germline V gene lookup returns CDR1 SNHLY and CDR2 FYNNEI. V lost 4 bases to trimming and J lost 4 bases; unmatched junction nucleotides: 3. This CDR3 reads CASSGLAGVPDTQYF. For the CDR3, the DNA is TGTGCCAGCAGTGGACTAGCGGGAGTTCCAGATACGCAGTATTTT.

This clonotype was detected many times. The chain uses TRBV5-1 and TRBJ2-2; 8 nucleotides match TRBD2. The V gene's germline CDR1 is SGHRS and CDR2 YFSETQ. V gave up 2 bases and J gave up 4 bases; unmatched junction bases: 7. The CDR3 runs to 16 residues. The CDR3 coding sequence is TGCGCCAGCAGCTTCCCGCTAGCGGGTCTCACCGGGGAGCTGTTTTTT. Encoded protein: CASSFPLAGLTGELFF.

Many counts were recorded for this clonotype. The chain employs TRBV7-2 and TRBJ2-6, with D tentatively TRBD1 (5 bases). V was cut by 1 base and J by 2 bases, with 9 bases left in between. The CDR3 sequence is 16 residues long. The germline V gene has CDR1 SGHTA and CDR2 FQGNSA. The CDR3 sequence is CASSLDVRAGANVLTF. The CDR3, as DNA: TGTGCCAGCAGCTTAGACGTCAGGGCTGGGGCCAACGTCCTGACTTTC.

In this sample, this clonotype turned up many times. The chain links TRBV11-2 to TRBJ1-2, with TRBD1 identical over 7 bases. V lost 3 bases and J lost 8; bases outside the gene matches: 12. The CDR3 totals 15 residues. The germline CDR1 and CDR2 sequences are SGHAT and FQNNGV. DNA of the CDR3: TGTGCCAGCAGCTTCGGACCTACAGGGGTCCGGGGCTACACCTTC. Its protein product is CASSFGPTGVRGYTF.

This clonotype was detected many times. The chain is built from TRBV3-1 and TRBJ1-1; D not resolved. CDR1 and CDR2 (germline): LGHDT, YNNKEL (reference sequence). The CDR3 extends over 15 amino acids. Trimming removed 2 bases from V and 2 bases from J, with 12 bases in between. In DNA, the CDR3 is TGTGCCAGCAGCCAATTCGGGAGGGCTAACACTGAAGCTTTCTTT. Translation: CASSQFGRANTEAFF.

This clonotype showed up many times. The CDR3 sequence: CASSLWQGSNEKLFF. The CDR3 DNA follows: TGCGCCAGCAGCTTGTGGCAGGGGAGTAATGAAAAACTGTTTTTT. The V and J genes are TRBV5-1 and TRBJ1-4, with a tentative D call TRBD1 (6 bases). The CDR3 spans 15 residues. Trimming removed 1 base at V and 4 bases at J, with 11 bases between. Germline-derived CDR1 and CDR2 are SGHRS and YFSETQ.

This clonotype was recorded many times. This chain joins TRBV7-3 and TRBJ2-1; 9 nucleotides align to TRBD2. The V segment lost 1 base and the J segment 8 bases; nucleotides outside the gene matches: 9. In germline, CDR1 is SGHTA, CDR2 FQGTGA. The CDR3 is made up of 16 amino acids. The CDR3 bases are TGTGCCAGCAGCTTAAGGTCTAGCGGGATATGGGATGAGCAGTTCTTC. Translation gives CASSLRSSGIWDEQFF.

The sample holds many counts of this clonotype. The V call is TRBV27, the J call TRBJ1-1, with a weak D call TRBD1 (6 bases). Trimming took off 7 bases at V and 1 base at J, with 7 bases between the two ends. The CDR3 is made up of 12 amino acids. Germline loops: CDR1 MNHEY, CDR2 SMNVEV (reference sequence). The DNA of the CDR3 is TGTGCCAGCAAGGACAGGAACACTGAAGCTTTCTTT. As protein: CASKDRNTEAFF.

The table lists this clonotype with many counts. The chain combines TRBV12-3 or TRBV12-4 with TRBJ2-3; TRBD1 or TRBD2 may be the D gene (6 bases each). Trimming cost V 3 bases and J 9 bases, with 13 bases left between them. This CDR3 contains 13 residues. CDR3 amino acids: CASSLWGAGTQYF. The CDR3 bases are TGTGCCAGCAGTTTGTGGGGGGCGGGGACGCAGTATTTT.

This clonotype was counted at least ten times. CDR3 protein: CASGTRLQETQYF. CDR3 bases: TGTGCCAGCGGGACGCGACTCCAAGAGACCCAGTACTTC. This sequence joins TRBV7-2 and TRBJ2-5, with D perhaps given as TRBD1 or TRBD2 (5 bases each). Trimming took 8 bases from V and 1 from J, leaving 11 bases between them. The V gene's germline CDR1 is SGHTA and CDR2 FQGNSA. This CDR3 has 13 residues.

This clonotype was counted at least ten times. The chain is built from TRBV7-2 and TRBJ2-7; TRBD2 aligns across 12 bases. J was trimmed by 4 bases and V by 6 bases; bases with no gene match: 7. Looked up from germline, CDR1 is SGHTA and CDR2 is FQGNSA. The CDR3 is 15 amino acids. Here the CDR3 reads CASSRVLAGGYEQYF. The CDR3 DNA is TGTGCCAGCAGTCGAGTACTAGCGGGGGGATACGAGCAGTACTTC.

The rearrangement joins TRBV5-1 to TRBJ2-5; TRBD2 agrees at 9 bases. The J segment lost 5 bases and the V segment lost 0 bases, leaving 5 bases of the junction unmatched. The germline V gene encodes CDR1 SGHRS and CDR2 YFSETQ. This CDR3 spans 15 amino acids. CDR3 bases: TGCGCCAGCAGCTTGGACGGACTAGCGCGGGAGACCCAGTACTTC. Encoded protein: CASSLDGLARETQYF.

This clonotype was found many times. The chain employs TRBV28 and TRBJ2-7; either TRBD1 or TRBD2 may supply D (5 bases each). V dropped 6 bases and J dropped 1 base, with 22 bases sitting between them. Germline V gene lookup returns CDR1 MDHEN and CDR2 SYDVKM. This CDR3 is 17 amino acids long. CDR3 loop: CASRLQPVGRQSYEQYF. DNA for the CDR3: TGTGCCAGCAGGTTGCAACCCGTGGGACGCCAGTCCTACGAGCAGTACTTC.

The rearrangement links TRBV3-1 to TRBJ1-2, with D perhaps matching TRBD1 (5 bases). The CDR3 totals 15 residues. Trimming shortened V by 2 bases and J by 0 bases, and 10 bases separated the two germline ends. Germline V gene sequence: CDR1 LGHDT, CDR2 YNNKEL (reference sequence). The CDR3 nucleotides are TGTGCCAGCAGCCAAATGACAGTAGCTAACTATGGCTACACCTTC. This encodes CASSQMTVANYGYTF. The variable domain in full, with the rest retrieved from reference TRBV3-1 and TRBJ1-2, is DTAVSQTPKYLVTQMGNDKSIKCEQNLGHDTMYWYKQDSKKFLKIMFSYNNKELIINETVPNRFSPKSPDKAHLNLHINSLELGDSAVYFCASSQMTVANYGYTFGSGTRLTVV.

With regard to this clonotype: A single base separates this from a much larger clone, so it may be a read error. V usage is TRBV28 and J usage is TRBJ2-7, with D unresolved. The V end was cut by 6 bases, the J end by 3 bases, with 18 bases between. CDR3 length equals 15 residues. Looked up from germline, CDR1 is MDHEN and CDR2 is SYDVKM. CDR3 sequence reads: CASRTPAWASYEQYF. As DNA, the CDR3 is TGTGCCAGCAGGACTCCAGCGTGGGCAAGCTACGAGCAGTACTTC.

This clonotype was seen many times. The chain has TRBV3-1 and TRBJ2-1; 8 bases map to TRBD2. Germline V gene data show CDR1 as LGHDT and CDR2 as YNNKEL (reference sequence). Unmatched junction bases numbered 8, after V lost 4 bases and J lost 0 bases. This CDR3 is built from 17 residues. This chain's CDR3 is CASSRDSGDHSYNEQFF. CDR3 nucleotides: TGTGCCAGCAGCCGAGATAGCGGGGACCACTCCTACAATGAGCAGTTCTTC.

This clonotype was counted ten times or more. The V gene is TRBV12-3 or TRBV12-4, the J gene TRBJ2-7; D is possibly TRBD1 (5 bases). V dropped 6 bases and J dropped 0 bases, with 9 bases sitting between them. The CDR3 extends over 13 amino acids. The CDR3 DNA reads TGTGCCAGCAGCCTGACAGACTCCTACGAGCAGTACTTC. Amino acids: CASSLTDSYEQYF.

This clonotype was counted ten times or more. This chain uses TRBV24-1 with TRBJ2-3, with 7 bases that match TRBD2. Germline-derived CDR1 and CDR2 are KGHDR and SFDVKD. J gave up 5 bases and V 5 bases, and 3 bases lay outside the gene matches. This CDR3 contains 13 residues. CDR3 sequence (DNA): TGTGCCACCAGTGTCCCGGGGGGAGATACGCAGTATTTT. Residues: CATSVPGGDTQYF.

This clonotype was recorded at least ten times. This rearrangement joins TRBV3-1 to TRBJ1-2, with a tentative D call TRBD1 (6 bases). This CDR3 comprises 14 residues. Trimming removed 4 bases from V and 4 bases from J, with 13 bases in between. Germline values: CDR1 LGHDT, CDR2 YNNKEL (reference sequence). CDR3: CASSRDTGSYGYTF. In DNA form, the CDR3 reads TGTGCCAGCAGCCGGGACACCGGATCCTATGGCTACACCTTC.

Of note for this clonotype: Its ends do not fully match the called genes, so a read error is possible. This rearrangement joins TRBV2 to TRBJ2-2; the D gene could be TRBD1 or TRBD2 (5 bases each). The CDR3 has 13 residues. Germline CDR1 reads SNHLY; CDR2 reads FYNNEI. The CDR3 sequence is CDSGRQITGELFF. CDR3 coding DNA: TGTGACAGCGGAAGACAGATTACCGGGGAGCTGTTTTTT.

The genes are TRBV6-1 and TRBJ2-5; TRBD1 is a possible D gene (6 bases). The CDR3 spans 16 residues. Germline V gene sequence: CDR1 MNHNS, CDR2 SASEGT. Trimming cost V 5 bases and J 4 bases, with 20 bases left between them. The CDR3 loop is CASSPMRGSSGETQYF. DNA for the CDR3: TGTGCCAGCAGTCCTATGAGGGGGTCGAGCGGAGAGACCCAGTACTTC.

In its sample, this clonotype was seen many times. Here the CDR3 reads CASSQRELDTQYF. CDR3 DNA: TGCGCCAGCAGCCAGCGGGAGTTAGATACGCAGTATTTT. V gene TRBV5-1 combines with J gene TRBJ2-3; TRBD2 matches at 8 bases. CDR1 is SGHRS, CDR2 YFSETQ, per germline. The CDR3 consists of 13 residues. V shed 4 bases and J 5 bases; nucleotides not matched to a gene: 3.

CDR3 region: CAISDTRTVPEKLFF. CDR3 sequence (DNA): TGTGCCATCAGTGACACCCGGACAGTGCCTGAAAAACTGTTTTTT. This chain uses TRBV10-3 with TRBJ1-4; D may be TRBD1 (6 bases). In germline, CDR1 is ENHRY, CDR2 SYGVKD. The CDR3 is 15 residues long. Trimming shortened V by 3 bases and J by 7 bases, and 15 bases separated the two germline ends.

This clonotype was counted at least ten times. The V call is TRBV7-2, the J call TRBJ1-2; D remains ambiguous. Per germline, CDR1 SGHTA and CDR2 FQGNSA. Trimming took off 0 bases at V and 4 bases at J, with 9 bases between the two ends. The CDR3 runs 14 residues. As DNA, the CDR3 is TGTGCCAGCAGCTTAGCAGGTCCGGGCTATGGCTACACCTTC. Residues: CASSLAGPGYGYTF.

This clonotype appeared many times. The CDR3 sequence is CASSPLAGGKNTGELFF. The DNA of the CDR3 is TGTGCCAGCAGCCCCCTAGCGGGAGGGAAGAACACCGGGGAGCTGTTTTTT. The J gene is TRBJ2-2, the V gene TRBV7-2; 12 positions match TRBD2. This CDR3 spans 17 amino acids. The V segment lost 5 bases and the J segment 1 base; nucleotides outside the gene matches: 5. Germline CDR1 SGHTA, CDR2 FQGNSA.